This T cell receptor (beta chain) came from a study of blood T cell repertoires in COVID-19. About the study: Acute and convalescent COVID-19 specimens originated in the United States, Italy and Spain. T cells, B-cell-depleted T cells, or PBMCs provided the cDNA or gDNA that served as material.

The CDR3 extends over 17 amino acids. Germline V gives CDR1 LGHDT, CDR2 YNNKEL (reference sequence). J gave up 6 bases and V 3 bases, and 8 bases lay outside the gene matches. Under the authors' procedure: Reference gene primer amplification gave nucleated cell count estimates. Assay: immunoSEQ multiplex PCR; the TCRdb copy retains only in-frame clones and omits some. The V and J calls and clone size are taken from that table; D and trimming were inferred from the DNA. The table lists some 140,000 clones, around 81% of them singletons, with roughly 8.1% in the top ten. The chain carries TRBV3-1 (or the pseudogene TRBV3-2) and TRBJ1-6; 10 nucleotides agree with TRBD1. The origin of this receptor is a woman aged 55-69 years with active or convalescent COVID-19. Sequenced: peripheral blood. CDR3: CASSQTGGEWGNSPLHF. In DNA, the CDR3 is TGTGCCAGCAGCCAGACAGGGGGCGAATGGGGTAATTCACCCCTCCACTTT.